This T cell receptor beta chain was retrieved from a study of shared clonotypes between healthy human individuals. Study context: The plates for each donor numbered three CD4 naive, three CD4 memory, two CD8 naive and one CD8 memory. The study's findings and limits: An effect of sequencing depth on clonotype sharing among donors was expected.

This clone was recorded only once. Its antigen is unidentified. Produced via immunoSEQ multiplex PCR; TCRdb's table is partial and in-frame only. The data contain 1.5 million to 2.5 million clones, over 85% of them singletons. CD8 cells classed as naive were CD45RO-negative and positively selected for CCR7, excluding terminally differentiated effector memory CD45RA+ cells. Caucasian adults living in Nashville, Tennessee, provided all samples. The sequenced sample consisted of naive CD8+ T cells sorted from blood. The TCR sequence derives from a man in his late teens or twenties in good health.

The CDR3 is CASSLLGTAVTYEQYF. Written as DNA, the CDR3 is TGTGCCAGCAGTTTATTAGGGACAGCGGTTACCTACGAGCAGTACTTC. The chain has TRBV27 and TRBJ2-7; TRBD1 matches 7 bases. The V and J ends lost 1 base and 2 bases, in that order; junction bases with no gene match: 8. This CDR3 is 16 amino acids long. Germline V CDR1 and CDR2: MNHEY, SMNVEV (reference sequence).